This T cell receptor beta chain was recorded in a study of cytomegalovirus exposure and HLA in healthy donors. The CDR3 has 16 amino acids. Germline CDR1 MNHEY, CDR2 SMNVEV (reference sequence). V was pared by 5 bases and J by 13 bases, with 14 bases of the junction left unmatched. The PCR employed 60 Vbeta primers together with 13 Jbeta primers. Data came from immunoSEQ multiplex PCR; TCRdb stores just in-frame clones and leaves some out. The sample shows approximately 45,000 clones, and over 7% sits with its ten largest clones. Sequencing was performed on PBMCs. This clonotype was sampled from a male donor in good health and CMV-seronegative. J is TRBJ2-7 and V is TRBV27; 16 nucleotides agree with TRBD2. The CDR3 nucleotides read TGTGCCAGCAGTATGATAACCGGGACTAGCGGGAGGGCAATATACTTC. As protein: CASSMITGTSGRAIYF.